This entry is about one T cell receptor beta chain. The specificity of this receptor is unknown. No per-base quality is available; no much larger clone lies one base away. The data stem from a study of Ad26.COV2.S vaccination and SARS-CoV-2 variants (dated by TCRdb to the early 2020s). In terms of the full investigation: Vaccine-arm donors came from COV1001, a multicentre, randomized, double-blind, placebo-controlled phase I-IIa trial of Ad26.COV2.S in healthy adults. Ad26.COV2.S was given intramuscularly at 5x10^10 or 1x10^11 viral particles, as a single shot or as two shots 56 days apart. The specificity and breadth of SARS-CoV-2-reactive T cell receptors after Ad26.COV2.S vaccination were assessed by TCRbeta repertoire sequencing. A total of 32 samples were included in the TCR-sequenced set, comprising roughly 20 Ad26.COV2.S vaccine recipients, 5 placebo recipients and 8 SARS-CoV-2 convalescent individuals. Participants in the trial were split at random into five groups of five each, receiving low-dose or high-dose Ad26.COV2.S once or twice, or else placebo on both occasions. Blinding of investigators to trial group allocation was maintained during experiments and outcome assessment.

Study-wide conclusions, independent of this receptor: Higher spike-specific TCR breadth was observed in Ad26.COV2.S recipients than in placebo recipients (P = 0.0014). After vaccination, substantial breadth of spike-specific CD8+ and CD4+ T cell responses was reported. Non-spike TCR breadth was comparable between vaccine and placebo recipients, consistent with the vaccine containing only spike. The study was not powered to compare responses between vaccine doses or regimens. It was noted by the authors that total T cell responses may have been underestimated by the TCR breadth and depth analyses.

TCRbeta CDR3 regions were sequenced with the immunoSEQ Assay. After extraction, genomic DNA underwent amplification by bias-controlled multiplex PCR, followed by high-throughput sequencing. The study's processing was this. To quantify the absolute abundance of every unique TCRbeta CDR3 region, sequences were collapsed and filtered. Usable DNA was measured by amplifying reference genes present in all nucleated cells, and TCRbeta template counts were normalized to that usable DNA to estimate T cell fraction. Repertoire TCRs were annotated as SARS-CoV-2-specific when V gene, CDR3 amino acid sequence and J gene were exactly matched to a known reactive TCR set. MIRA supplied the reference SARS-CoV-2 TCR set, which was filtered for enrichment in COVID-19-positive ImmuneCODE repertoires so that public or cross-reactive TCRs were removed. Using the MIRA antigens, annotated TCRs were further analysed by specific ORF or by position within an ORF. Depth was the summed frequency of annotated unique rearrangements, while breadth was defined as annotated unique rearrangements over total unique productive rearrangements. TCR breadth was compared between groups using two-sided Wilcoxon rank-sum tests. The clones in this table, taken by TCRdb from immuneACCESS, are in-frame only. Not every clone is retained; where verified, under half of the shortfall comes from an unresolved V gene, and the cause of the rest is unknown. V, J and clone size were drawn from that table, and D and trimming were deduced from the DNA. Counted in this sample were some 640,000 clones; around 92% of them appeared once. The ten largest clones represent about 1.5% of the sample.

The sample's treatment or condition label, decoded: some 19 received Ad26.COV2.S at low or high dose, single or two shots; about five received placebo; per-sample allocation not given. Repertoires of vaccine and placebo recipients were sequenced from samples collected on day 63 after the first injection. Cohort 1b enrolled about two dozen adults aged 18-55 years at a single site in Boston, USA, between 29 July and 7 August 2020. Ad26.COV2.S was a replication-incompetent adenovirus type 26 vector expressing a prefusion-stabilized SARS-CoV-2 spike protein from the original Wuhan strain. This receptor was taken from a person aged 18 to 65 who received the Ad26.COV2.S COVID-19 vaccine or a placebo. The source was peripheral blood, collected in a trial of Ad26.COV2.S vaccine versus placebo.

The DNA reads as follows: TGTGCCAGCAGCGCGGGGGCAGCTAACTATGGCTACACCTTC. Its protein reads: CASSAGAANYGYTF. The sequence joins TRBV5-4 to TRBJ1-2; TRBD1 is a possible D gene, resting on 6 matching bases. The CDR3 holds 14 amino acids from the cysteine to the phenylalanine. CDR3 DNA is the only sequence kept; it has 42 bases, read in frame from the first base. Relative to germline, V is 4 bases shorter and J is 0 bases shorter, with 10 bases between their ends. CDR1 SGHNT and CDR2 YYREEE are derived from the germline V gene (reference sequence). This CDR3, with the reference TRBV5-4 and TRBJ1-2 proteins standing in past its ends, gives the full variable domain ETGVTQSPTHLIKTRGQQVTLRCSSQSGHNTVSWYQQALGQGPQFIFQYYREEENGRGNFPPRFSGLQFPNYSSELNVNALELDDSALYLCASSAGAANYGYTFGSGTRLTVV.